This T cell receptor beta chain was sequenced in a study of control samples from healthy donors and cancer patients. There are 14 residues in the CDR3. V was clipped by 3 bases and J by 0 bases, with 11 bases between them. Germline CDR1 and CDR2: DFQATT and SNEGSKA (reference sequence). Sequenced by immunoSEQ multiplex PCR; TCRdb stores in-frame clones only, minus some. Here the sample spans approximately 100,000 clones, less than 85% being singletons. The V and J genes are TRBV20-1 and TRBJ2-5; possible D gene TRBD1, 5 bases. The receptor was derived from a man between 65 and 85 years old with lung cancer. Sequences were obtained from PBMCs. This CDR3 reads CSASRQGYQETQYF. The DNA for the CDR3 is TGCAGTGCTAGTCGGCAGGGCTACCAAGAGACCCAGTACTTC.